The next 23 T cell receptor beta chains were all read from a single sample in a study of control samples from healthy donors and cancer patients (dated by TCRdb to about 2020). Libraries came from the immunoSEQ multiplex PCR assay. TCRdb carries this immuneACCESS record with in-frame sequences only. Its versions omit some clonotypes, under half of them owing to an unresolved V gene in the studies checked, with the rest unexplained. The sample table lists about 22,000 clones, 65% to 90% of them with a count of one. Clones ranked in the top ten supply 27% of the sample. The sample taken for sequencing was PBMCs. Receptor source: a man between 60 and 75 years old with head and neck cancer.

The table lists this clone with a count of one. This rearrangement joins TRBV6-2 or TRBV6-3 to TRBJ2-7, with D unclear. CDR1 and CDR2 (germline): MNHEY, SVGEGT. The CDR3 length is 12 residues. V was clipped by 2 bases and J by 7 bases, with 9 bases between them. The CDR3 DNA follows: TGTGCCAGCAGTTACGGTCCCCTGGAGCAGTACTTC. Its protein product is CASSYGPLEQYF.

This chain joins TRBV27 and TRBJ2-3, with 10 bases matching TRBD2. With 3 bases clipped from V and 2 bases from J, the junction kept 11 bases outside the gene matches. The CDR3 covers 18 residues. In germline, CDR1 is MNHEY, CDR2 SMNVEV (reference sequence). The CDR3: CASSLYVRLAGFTDTQYF. CDR3 sequence (DNA): TGTGCCAGCAGTTTGTATGTTCGACTAGCGGGTTTCACAGATACGCAGTATTTT.

Concerning this clone itself: The same CDR3 is also encoded by other DNA sequences in this sample. The chain links TRBV5-1 to TRBJ2-1; D unresolved. Germline V gene sequence: CDR1 SGHRS, CDR2 YFSETQ. This CDR3 has 12 residues. V was trimmed by 1 base and J by 5 bases, leaving 4 bases between them. CDR3: CASSLLDNEQFF. CDR3 nucleotides: TGCGCCAGCAGCTTGTTGGACAATGAGCAGTTCTTC.

The chain recombines TRBV6-1 with TRBJ2-3; D unclear. The CDR3 has 14 residues. With 1 base removed from V and 2 bases from J, the gap between germline ends came to 7 bases. The germline V gene has CDR1 MNHNS and CDR2 SASEGT. CDR3 in amino acids: CASSEGQNTDTQYF. As DNA, the CDR3 is TGTGCCAGCAGTGAAGGGCAGAACACAGATACGCAGTATTTT.

The chain links TRBV7-8 to TRBJ2-5, with D hard to call. The CDR3 is 13 residues long. Trimming took 5 bases from V and 2 from J, leaving 9 bases between them. CDR1 is SGHVS, CDR2 FQNEAQ, per germline. This CDR3 is CASSQGPQETQYF. In DNA form, the CDR3 reads TGTGCCAGCAGCCAAGGACCTCAAGAGACCCAGTACTTC.

The CDR3 spells CASRGGAGTEAFF. The DNA for the CDR3 is TGTGCCAGCAGAGGGGGGGCGGGAACTGAAGCTTTCTTT. The genes are TRBV28 and TRBJ1-1, with a possible D match to TRBD1 (6 bases). This CDR3 is built from 13 residues. The V and J ends lost 6 bases and 5 bases respectively, with 13 bases between them. The germline gives CDR1 MDHEN, CDR2 SYDVKM.

J is TRBJ2-3 and V is TRBV18; 7 positions agree with TRBD1. Germline V CDR1 and CDR2: KGHSH, LQKENI. The CDR3 totals 17 residues. Germline trimming cut 2 bases from V and 3 bases from J; bases unmatched to any gene: 11. The CDR3 is CASSPRIRTGETDTQYF. The CDR3 coding sequence is TGTGCCAGCTCACCAAGGATTCGAACAGGGGAGACAGATACGCAGTATTTT.

The chain joins TRBV11-3 to TRBJ2-7; weak D call: TRBD2 (6 bases). Germline V gives CDR1 SGHNT, CDR2 YENEEA. CDR3 length: 12 amino acids. V lost 3 bases and J 5 bases, leaving 8 bases between the germline ends. The CDR3 DNA is TGTGCCAGCAGCTTGTCGGGGGACGAGCAGTACTTC. Its protein product is CASSLSGDEQYF.

The chain uses TRBV10-3 and TRBJ1-2; 9 bases are shared with TRBD1. This CDR3 region has 11 residues. CDR1 is ENHRY, CDR2 SYGVKD, per germline. The J segment lost 8 bases and the V segment lost 9 bases, leaving 4 bases of the junction unmatched. The CDR3 sequence is CAIQGAGGYTF. Here the CDR3 DNA reads TGTGCCATACAGGGGGCGGGCGGCTACACCTTC.

J is TRBJ1-6 and V is TRBV5-6; maybe TRBD1 (5 bases). CDR1 and CDR2 from the germline V gene are SGHDT and YYEEEE. Trimming pared 9 bases from V and 8 bases from J, leaving 18 bases between. The CDR3 length is 14 residues. The CDR3 reads CATSSGTRDSPLHF. The CDR3 DNA follows: TGTGCCACCTCCTCAGGGACCCGGGATTCACCCCTCCACTTT.

The genes are TRBV11-3 and TRBJ2-4; unclear D gene. Per germline, CDR1 SGHNT and CDR2 YENEEA. The V end lost 2 bases, the J end lost 1 base, and 9 bases lay between the germline ends. The CDR3 is 15 residues long. CDR3 region: CASSLFDDAKNIQYF. DNA for the CDR3: TGTGCCAGCAGCTTATTCGATGACGCCAAAAACATTCAGTACTTC.

This sequence joins TRBV19 and TRBJ1-1; 11 bases match TRBD1. The CDR3 has 12 residues. Germline lookup yields CDR1 LNHDA and CDR2 SQIVND (reference sequence). The J segment lost 8 bases and the V segment lost 11 bases, leaving 7 bases of the junction unmatched. The CDR3 sequence: CASLGQGAEAFF. The CDR3 region has the DNA TGTGCCTCATTAGGACAGGGGGCAGAAGCTTTCTTT.

The chain employs TRBV19 and TRBJ2-7; D is unresolved. Per the germline V gene, CDR1 is LNHDA and CDR2 is SQIVND (reference sequence). V was shortened by 11 bases and J by 2 bases, with 10 bases between the two germline ends. This CDR3 is 11 amino acids long. This CDR3 reads CAPCPTYEQYF. The CDR3 DNA reads TGTGCCCCGTGCCCGACCTACGAGCAGTACTTC. The variable domain in full, completed from reference TRBV19 and TRBJ2-7, reads DGGITQSPKYLFRKEGQNVTLSCEQNLNHDAMYWYRQDPGQGLRLIYYSQIVNDFQKGDIAEGYSVSREKKESFPLTVTSAQKNPTAFYLCAPCPTYEQYFGPGTRLTVT.

This clone was observed a handful of times. This chain uses TRBV28 with TRBJ2-2; D possibly corresponds to TRBD1 (6 bases). The CDR3 spans 17 residues. The V end lost 4 bases, the J end lost 5 bases, and 20 bases lay between the germline ends. The V gene's germline CDR1 is MDHEN and CDR2 SYDVKM. The CDR3 reads CASSSRTVSRGTGELFF. CDR3 in DNA: TGTGCCAGCAGTTCACGGACAGTGTCAAGGGGGACCGGGGAGCTGTTTTTT.

This sequence joins TRBV30 and TRBJ2-3; TRBD1 matches 7 bases. The junction had 8 bases not matched to a gene; V was cut back by 2 bases and J by 6 bases. The germline gives CDR1 GTSNPN, CDR2 SVGIG (reference sequence). The CDR3 consists of 14 residues. The chain's CDR3 is CAWSMGQLRDTQYF. CDR3 DNA: TGTGCCTGGAGTATGGGACAGCTGAGGGATACGCAGTATTTT.

This clone was counted once. The genes are TRBV11-3 and TRBJ2-1; D is perhaps TRBD1 or TRBD2 (6 bases each). V was trimmed by 3 bases and J by 6 bases, leaving 12 bases between them. The CDR3 contains 14 residues. Germline V gene lookup returns CDR1 SGHNT and CDR2 YENEEA. The CDR3, as DNA: TGTGCCAGCAGCTTCCACAGGGAGGCCAATGAGCAGTTCTTC. It is translated as CASSFHREANEQFF.

The rearrangement links TRBV9 to TRBJ2-5, with a weak D call TRBD1 (5 bases). Looked up from germline, CDR1 is SGDLS and CDR2 is YYNGEE. The V gene lost 0 bases and the J gene lost 2 bases, with 8 bases spanning the gap. The CDR3 sequence is 14 residues long. CDR3 sequence (DNA): TGTGCCAGCAGCGTAGGGGCAGGGCAAGAGACCCAGTACTTC. Its protein is CASSVGAGQETQYF.

The chain links TRBV11-2 to TRBJ2-1; 11 bases are shared with TRBD2. The CDR3 contains 15 residues. The trim removed 7 bases at V and 4 bases at J, leaving 6 bases unmatched. Germline CDR1 SGHAT, CDR2 FQNNGV. The CDR3 nucleotides read TGTGCCAGCACCTTGGGACTAGCGGTTTACAATGAGCAGTTCTTC. The encoded protein is CASTLGLAVYNEQFF.

J is TRBJ2-5 and V is TRBV7-2; 9 bases match TRBD1. V shed 5 bases and J 4 bases; nucleotides not matched to a gene: 8. Looked up from germline, CDR1 is SGHTA and CDR2 is FQGNSA. This CDR3 is 15 amino acids long. CDR3 bases: TGTGCCAGCAGCCCTGACAGGGGGTTTACAGAGACCCAGTACTTC. It encodes CASSPDRGFTETQYF.

V gene TRBV4-1 combines with J gene TRBJ1-2; no reliable D call. Germline loops: CDR1 MGHRA, CDR2 YSYEKL. Trimming removed 3 bases at V and 3 bases at J, with 14 bases between. The CDR3 is made up of 15 amino acids. CDR3 nucleotides: TGCGCCAGCAGCCAGGCCTCGGGCAAGGACTATGGCTACACCTTC. Protein product: CASSQASGKDYGYTF.

This clone was recorded a few times. This chain joins TRBV7-2 and TRBJ1-5, with 9 bases matching TRBD1. Germline V gives CDR1 SGHTA, CDR2 FQGNSA. This CDR3 comprises 16 residues. Trimming cost V 2 bases and J 7 bases; bases outside gene matches: 9. In nucleotides, the CDR3 is TGTGCCAGCAGCTTATTAGTGGGACAGGGTATGCAGCCCCAGCATTTT. It is translated as CASSLLVGQGMQPQHF.

The DNA for the CDR3 is TGTGCCAGCCCCTCTGCGGGGGGGTTGTACACTGAAGCTTTCTTT. As protein: CASPSAGGLYTEAFF. The chain recombines TRBV7-9 with TRBJ1-1, with a possible D match to TRBD1 (5 bases). V dropped 8 bases and J dropped 3 bases, with 19 bases sitting between them. The CDR3 length is 15 residues. In germline, CDR1 is SEHNR, CDR2 FQNEAQ (reference sequence).

V and J are TRBV24-1 and TRBJ2-7; tentatively, D is TRBD1 (6 bases). There are 14 residues in the CDR3. CDR1 and CDR2 from the germline V gene are KGHDR and SFDVKD. V was trimmed by 0 bases and J by 3 bases, leaving 8 bases between them. DNA for the CDR3: TGTGCCACCAGTGATTTGACAGGGTTCTACGAGCAGTACTTC. This translates into CATSDLTGFYEQYF.